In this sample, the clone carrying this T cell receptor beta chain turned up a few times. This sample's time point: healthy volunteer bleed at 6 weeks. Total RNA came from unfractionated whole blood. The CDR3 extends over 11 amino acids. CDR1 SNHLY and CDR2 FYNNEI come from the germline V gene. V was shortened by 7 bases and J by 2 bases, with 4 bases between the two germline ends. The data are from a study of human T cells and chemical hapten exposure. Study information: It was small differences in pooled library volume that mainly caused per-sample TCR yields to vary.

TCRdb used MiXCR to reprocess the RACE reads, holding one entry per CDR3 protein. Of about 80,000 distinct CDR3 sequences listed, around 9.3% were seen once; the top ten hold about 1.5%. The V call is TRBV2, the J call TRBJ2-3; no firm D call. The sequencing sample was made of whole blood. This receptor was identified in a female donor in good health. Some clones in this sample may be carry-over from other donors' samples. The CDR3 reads CASMITDTQYF. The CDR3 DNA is TGTGCCAGCATGATCACAGATACGCAGTATTTT.